This T cell receptor (beta chain) was recovered during a study of blood T cell repertoires in COVID-19. The overall study: Samples representing acute and convalescent COVID-19 were sourced from the United States, Italy and Spain. In each case, the material was cDNA or gDNA derived from T cells, B-cell-depleted T cells, or PBMCs.

Generated by immunoSEQ multiplex PCR, the TCRdb table keeps only in-frame clones and is missing some. The sample shows 450,000 or so clones, over 75% of them seen only once. It was during active infection that Seattle patients were enrolled and then longitudinally followed. V lost 4 bases to trimming and J lost 0 bases, with 12 bases between them. The germline V gene encodes CDR1 LGHDT and CDR2 YNNKEL (reference sequence). The length of the CDR3 is 15 residues. The TCR comes from a woman between 40 and 55 years old with COVID-19, enrolled during active disease. The sample comprised peripheral blood. V and J are TRBV3-1 (or the pseudogene TRBV3-2) and TRBJ2-5; D remains unclear. This chain's CDR3 is CASSRNAMDQETQYF. For the CDR3, the DNA is TGTGCCAGCAGCCGAAACGCTATGGACCAAGAGACCCAGTACTTC.